The TCR beta chain described here comes from a study of regulatory T cells in long-lasting Graves disease. General study findings and limits: Those with persistent Graves' had less TCR diversity than newly diagnosed patients. Among samples with persistent disease, TRBV28, TRBJ1-2 and TRBJ2-5 were favored.

Relying on iRepertoire HTBI primers and Arm-PCR of CDR3 regions, the team built TCR beta libraries. MiXCR, run by TCRdb on the multiplex PCR reads, gives a single entry per CDR3 protein. This table has about 560,000 distinct CDR3 sequences, roughly 15% appearing once. Stated time point: newly diagnosed GD, antithyroid drugs for less than 3 months. Scientists built the TCR library using RNA that was extracted from PBMCs. This CDR3 is 13 amino acids long. V was clipped by 5 bases and J by 5 bases, with 13 bases between them. Germline lookup yields CDR1 SQVTM and CDR2 ANQGSEA. This clonotype was seen many times. Its antigen is undetermined. This same sample was also taken into another study, of T cells in Graves' hyperthyroidism and ophthalmopathy. That study adds: The HTBI primer set drove a first-round RT-PCR of the TCR CDR3.

The TCR was taken from a man aged 18-30 years with Graves disease. The chain combines TRBV29-1 with TRBJ2-1; D is perhaps TRBD1 (5 bases). Sequences were derived from peripheral blood mononuclear cells (PBMCs), sampled at new diagnosis, from a patient treated with antithyroid drugs. The CDR3 sequence is CSVLPDSNNEQFF. For the CDR3, the DNA is TGCAGCGTTCTCCCCGACAGTAACAATGAGCAGTTCTTC.